This T cell receptor (beta chain) was sequenced in a study of metastatic and nonmetastatic thyroid tumors. In the study overall: Samples came from malignant and benign thyroid patients, and repertoires were compared across blood and tumor or nodule tissue.

This CDR3 is built from 13 residues. CDR1 is SGHAT and CDR2 is FQDESV in the germline V gene (reference sequence). J lost 2 bases, V lost 5 bases, and 2 bases had no gene match. The study, taken as a whole, reports: Malignant thyroid tumors reportedly had TCR beta diversity that was significantly higher than in benign nodules, in blood and tumor.

All patients reached thyroid surgery having received no treatment beforehand. The authors' processing: Construction of a distant-metastasis classifier for papillary thyroid cancer relied on CDR3 differences across clinicopathological groups. With MiXCR, TCRdb reprocessed the PCR reads. The V and J calls reflect TCRdb's pipeline rather than the authors' work. The table lists around 5,300 clones, 20% to 25% of them singletons. In its sample, this clone is medium-sized. Its antigen is not identified. This sequence joins TRBV11-1 and TRBJ1-2, with 7 positions matching TRBD1. The sequence came from a female donor with papillary thyroid cancer or a benign thyroid nodule (not recorded which). Some clones in this sample may be carry-over from other donors' samples. The material sequenced was adjacent normal tissue. The CDR3 nucleotides read TGTGCCAGCAGCCCGGGACAGAACTATGGCTACACCTTC. Encoded protein: CASSPGQNYGYTF.